Included here is one T cell receptor beta chain sequence, with context. The data were taken from a study of T cell responses to AZD1222 COVID-19 vaccine. Using immunoSEQ multiplex PCR, the repertoire was profiled, and TCRdb retains in-frame clones only, with some absent. Found here are 150,000 to 200,000 clones, around 95% of them singletons; the top ten hold approximately 0.58%. The CDR3 contains 15 residues. Germline CDR1 and CDR2: GTSNPN and SVGIG (reference sequence). V trimming: 4 bases; J trimming: 9 bases; junction bases outside the gene matches: 12. This receptor was identified in an adult in good health. The V call is TRBV30, the J call TRBJ2-1; 10 bases map to TRBD2. Sequencing used peripheral blood, obtained on day 0 of AZD1222 vaccination. The CDR3 sequence: CAWTFGTSALTEQFF. CDR3 bases: TGTGCCTGGACGTTCGGGACTAGCGCCCTTACTGAGCAGTTCTTC. Looking up the rest from reference TRBV30 and TRBJ2-1 gives the full variable domain: SQTIHQWPATLVQPVGSPLSLECTVEGTSNPNLYWYRQAAGRGLQLLFYSVGIGQISSEVPQNLSASRPQDRQFILSSKKLLLSDSGFYLCAWTFGTSALTEQFFGPGTRLTVL.